Listed here are 17 T cell receptor beta chains from one sample, sequenced in a study of T-cell reconstitution after alpha-beta-depleted transplantation in children. Preparation of the TCRbeta library involved a method that used unique molecular identifiers. From the PCR reads, TCRdb called clonotypes with MiXCR, one entry per CDR3 protein. The repertoire holds 500,000 to 600,000 distinct CDR3 sequences, with 30% to 35% as singletons. The specimen comprised PBMCs from the stem cell graft donor, sampled from the stem cell graft. Every receptor here comes from a human donor who donated a stem cell graft to a child with aplastic anemia.

The gene calls are TRBV24-1 and TRBJ2-5; perhaps TRBD2 as D (6 bases). Germline V CDR1 and CDR2: KGHDR, SFDVKD. The CDR3 has 15 amino acids. V was clipped by 1 base and J by 5 bases, with 13 bases between them. CDR3 nucleotides: TGTGCCACCAGTGATTTCCGCGGGGCTGGGGAGACCCAGTACTTC. The encoded protein is CATSDFRGAGETQYF.

The CDR3 protein is CASSSSGTQYF. The CDR3 DNA reads as TGTGCCAGCAGCTCTTCGGGGACCCAGTACTTC. The chain couples TRBV7-8 to TRBJ2-5; D gene ambiguous. Germline V gene data show CDR1 as SGHVS and CDR2 as FQNEAQ. The V end was cut by 4 bases, the J end by 7 bases, with 7 bases between. There are 11 residues in the CDR3.

This clonotype has a handful of counts. This chain links TRBV28 with TRBJ1-1; no clear D gene. Trimming left V 1 base short and J 4 bases short, with 10 bases between. In germline, CDR1 is MDHEN, CDR2 SYDVKM. The CDR3 is 14 residues long. CDR3 in DNA: TGTGCCAGCAGTTTATTGGGAGGTAGCACTGAAGCTTTCTTT. It is translated as CASSLLGGSTEAFF.

There are a few counts of this clonotype. The V call is TRBV6-6, the J call TRBJ1-5, with no clear D. V lost 6 bases and J lost 7, with 13 bases in between. The germline gives CDR1 MNHNY, CDR2 SVGAGI (reference sequence). The CDR3 loop spans 13 amino acids. The DNA of the CDR3 is TGTGCCAGCAGACCATCGCTAAGGCAGCCCCAGCATTTT. It yields the protein CASRPSLRQPQHF.

This chain uses TRBV10-2 with TRBJ2-5, with 7 bases fitting TRBD2. The CDR3 consists of 15 residues. The V and J ends lost 6 bases and 5 bases, in that order; junction bases with no gene match: 12. CDR1 is WSHSY and CDR2 is SAAADI in the germline V gene. The CDR3 loop is CASRDTGTIRETQYF. The CDR3 DNA is TGCGCCAGCAGGGACACCGGGACTATACGGGAGACCCAGTACTTC.

The chain employs TRBV7-6 and TRBJ2-5; D is unresolved. The CDR3 covers 15 residues. Germline CDR1 SGHVS, CDR2 FNYEAQ. The ends were cut back, 1 base at V and 1 base at J, with 10 bases in the middle. The CDR3 region is CASSLGVSPQETQYF. The CDR3 bases are TGTGCCAGCAGCTTAGGGGTTTCACCCCAAGAGACCCAGTACTTC.

The genes are TRBV5-6 and TRBJ2-3, with D perhaps TRBD2 (6 bases). This CDR3 is 19 amino acids long. Looked up from germline, CDR1 is SGHDT and CDR2 is YYEEEE. V shed 1 base and J shed 3 bases, with 24 bases lying between them. The CDR3 here is CASSLRSGGNVKETDTQYF. The CDR3 nucleotides read TGTGCCAGCAGCTTGAGAAGTGGCGGGAACGTTAAGGAGACAGATACGCAGTATTTT.

The chain employs TRBV27 and TRBJ1-4; unclear D gene. V was trimmed by 8 bases and J by 8 bases, leaving 15 bases between them. This CDR3 is 13 amino acids long. Looked up from germline, CDR1 is MNHEY and CDR2 is SMNVEV (reference sequence). CDR3 loop: CASAGDNSEKLFF. CDR3 bases: TGTGCCAGCGCCGGCGATAACTCAGAAAAACTGTTTTTT.

This clonotype was observed a handful of times. This chain links TRBV28 with TRBJ1-4; D remains unclear. In germline, CDR1 is MDHEN, CDR2 SYDVKM. Trimming pared 3 bases from V and 2 bases from J, leaving 10 bases between. This CDR3 contains 15 residues. CDR3 region: CASSLPGSTNEKLFF. CDR3 bases: TGTGCCAGCAGTTTGCCGGGAAGTACTAATGAAAAACTGTTTTTT.

The sample holds a few counts of this clonotype. V usage is TRBV3-1 and J usage is TRBJ2-3; D uncertain. This CDR3 comprises 15 residues. The germline CDR1 and CDR2 sequences are LGHDT and YNNKEL (reference sequence). V was trimmed by 1 base and J by 2 bases, leaving 10 bases between them. DNA for the CDR3: TGTGCCAGCAGCCAAGCAGGCTGGCCCACAGATACGCAGTATTTT. Amino acid sequence: CASSQAGWPTDTQYF.

This chain links TRBV10-1 with TRBJ2-2, with 8 bases matching TRBD1. V shed 6 bases and J 2 bases; nucleotides not matched to a gene: 8. The CDR3 has 16 amino acids. Per the germline V gene, CDR1 is WNHNN and CDR2 is SYGVQD (reference sequence). CDR3 bases: TGCGCCAGCAGCTCCCAGGGGGCTGGAAACACCGGGGAGCTGTTTTTT. The encoded protein is CASSSQGAGNTGELFF.

This clonotype was seen only a few times. V gene TRBV15 combines with J gene TRBJ2-1; 11 bases line up with TRBD2. The CDR3 is 15 amino acids. Per the germline V gene, CDR1 is LNHNV and CDR2 is YYDKDF (reference sequence). The V gene end was trimmed by 2 bases and the J gene end by 5 bases; junction bases not matched to a gene: 2. The CDR3 here is CATSRRLAGHNEQFF. CDR3 in DNA: TGTGCCACCAGCAGACGACTAGCGGGACACAATGAGCAGTTCTTC.

V is TRBV7-2 and J is TRBJ2-1; the D is unclear. The CDR3 covers 15 residues. V gave up 4 bases and J gave up 2 bases, with 12 bases separating them. Germline values: CDR1 SGHTA, CDR2 FQGNSA. The CDR3 DNA is TGTGCCAGCAGCTCAGAGGATACGGCCTACAATGAGCAGTTCTTC. This translates into CASSSEDTAYNEQFF.

This clonotype appeared a few times. The chain joins TRBV12-5 to TRBJ1-5; D gene uncertain. Germline CDR1 is LGHNT and CDR2 is FRNRAP. Trimming cost V 5 bases and J 5 bases, with 7 bases left between them. The CDR3 has 12 amino acids. The CDR3, as DNA: TGTGCTAGTGGTAATACGGATCAGCCCCAGCATTTT. The encoded protein is CASGNTDQPQHF.

This chain uses TRBV4-3 with TRBJ2-1; D is ambiguous. The CDR3 is 15 residues long. From germline, CDR1 is LGHNA and CDR2 YSLEER. With 2 bases removed from V and 7 bases from J, the gap between germline ends came to 15 bases. In nucleotides, the CDR3 is TGCGCCAGCAGCCAACACGACCAGAAATGGAATGAGCAGTTCTTC. Its translation: CASSQHDQKWNEQFF.

The chain uses TRBV5-6 and TRBJ2-1; the D is unclear. V lost 1 base to trimming and J lost 5 bases, with 10 bases between them. The CDR3 has 14 residues. Per germline, CDR1 SGHDT and CDR2 YYEEEE. The CDR3, as DNA: TGTGCCAGCAGCTTGTCATTTCGTGACAATGAGCAGTTCTTC. The encoded protein is CASSLSFRDNEQFF.

This clonotype was seen only a few times. The chain recombines TRBV4-3 with TRBJ1-1, with D possibly TRBD1 on 5 matching bases. The CDR3 sequence is 17 residues long. With 4 bases removed from V and 1 base from J, the gap between germline ends came to 19 bases. Germline loops: CDR1 LGHNA, CDR2 YSLEER. This chain's CDR3 is CASSPTLGGGENTEAFF. The CDR3, as DNA: TGCGCCAGCAGCCCGACGCTCGGGGGAGGAGAGAACACTGAAGCTTTCTTT.